A single sample is the source of the 2 T cell receptor beta chains below, sequenced in a study of T cell responses to AZD1222 COVID-19 vaccine (dated by TCRdb to the early 2020s). Receptor amplification or capture employed the immunoSEQ multiplex PCR assay. This is the immuneACCESS table as TCRdb keeps it, with only in-frame sequences that have V and J called. A part of the clones is gone; compared with another copy, unresolved V genes explain less than half, and the rest is unexplained. A total of 100,000 to 150,000 clones appear in this sample, 85% to 95% of them only once. The ten largest clonotypes hold 1.5% to 2% of the sample. The time point tag for this specimen amounts to: baseline before first vaccination. The sequences come from peripheral blood, collected on day 0 of AZD1222 vaccination. All receptors come from an adult in good health.

Here the CDR3 reads CAWSVGSFRTGANVLTF. CDR3 nucleotide sequence: TGTGCCTGGAGTGTAGGGAGCTTCAGGACTGGGGCCAACGTCCTGACTTTC. The rearrangement uses TRBV30 and TRBJ2-6; tentative D call: TRBD2 (5 bases). V dropped 0 bases and J dropped 2 bases, with 14 bases sitting between them. The V gene's germline CDR1 is GTSNPN and CDR2 SVGIG (reference sequence). There are 17 residues in the CDR3.

The J gene is TRBJ1-6, the V gene TRBV6-4; 10 bases line up with TRBD1. Per the germline V gene, CDR1 is MRHNA and CDR2 is SNTAGT. This CDR3 spans 16 amino acids. With V trimmed by 6 bases and J by 5 bases, 7 bases remained unmatched. The CDR3 reads CASRDTGTGDNSPLHF. The CDR3 DNA is TGTGCCAGCAGGGATACCGGGACAGGGGATAATTCACCCCTCCACTTT.